Listed here are 3 T cell receptor beta chains from one sample, sequenced in a study of human T cells and chemical hapten exposure. TCRdb called the RACE reads again in MiXCR, with one record for every CDR3 protein. The sample carries approximately 400,000 distinct CDR3 sequences, 4.8% recorded once. Time point: patch test 1, 2 weeks after DPC sensitization. This sample's treatment: therapeutic diphenylcyclopropenone sensitization with weekly scalp DPC. This sample comprised whole blood, obtained in connection with sensitization to the hapten diphenylcyclopropenone (DPC). The receptors come from a woman in her forties or fifties with alopecia areata. Some clones in this sample may be carry-over from other donors' samples.

This clonotype was observed at least ten times. The chain carries TRBV5-1 and TRBJ1-6, with no clear D. Trimming shortened V by 1 base and J by 6 bases, and 5 bases separated the two germline ends. Germline lookup yields CDR1 SGHRS and CDR2 YFSETQ. The CDR3 contains 13 residues. CDR3: CASSLFINSPLHF. The DNA of the CDR3 is TGCGCCAGCAGCTTGTTCATTAATTCACCCCTCCACTTT. Supplemented by reference TRBV5-1 and TRBJ1-6, the full variable domain reads KAGVTQTPRYLIKTRGQQVTLSCSPISGHRSVSWYQQTPGQGLQFLFEYFSETQRNKGNFPGRFSGRQFSNSRSEMNVSTLELGDSALYLCASSLFINSPLHFGNGTRLTVT.

This clonotype was seen more than once but under ten times. The gene calls are TRBV6-6 and TRBJ1-5; tentatively, D is TRBD1 (6 bases). V lost 9 bases and J lost 6, with 21 bases in between. Germline V lookup: CDR1 MNHNY, CDR2 SVGAGI (reference sequence). The CDR3 has 15 residues. The CDR3, as DNA: TGTGCCAGTTTCCAGGGGCAGGGGTTTGGTCAGCCCCAGCATTTT. Translating gives CASFQGQGFGQPQHF.

This clonotype was picked up many times. The rearrangement uses TRBV20-1 and TRBJ2-7; D unclear. Between the trimmed V and J ends, which lost 6 bases and 3 bases, there was a span of 15 bases. Germline V gene data show CDR1 as DFQATT and CDR2 as SNEGSKA (reference sequence). The CDR3 is made up of 13 amino acids. CDR3: CSANTFVDYEQYF. As DNA, the CDR3 is TGCAGTGCAAATACTTTTGTGGACTACGAGCAGTACTTC.